A selection of T cell receptor beta chains follows, all from one sample in a study of regulatory T cells in long-lasting Graves disease. TCRdb re-called the multiplex PCR reads through MiXCR, storing one row per CDR3 protein. The repertoire holds about 400,000 distinct CDR3 sequences, with about 15% as singletons. A further study also used this sample, focusing on T cells in Graves' hyperthyroidism and ophthalmopathy.

The starting material was peripheral blood mononuclear cells (PBMCs), obtained at new diagnosis, from a patient treated with antithyroid drugs. These receptors were collected from a woman between 40 and 50 years old with Graves disease. The CDR3 runs from the conserved cysteine through the conserved F or W.

>TRBJ2-3|TRBV6-1
CASSEEASGLTDTQYF
>TRBJ2-7|TRBV18
CASSPKGQRDEQYF
>TRBJ2-1|TRBV13
CASSLALSSGAYNEQFF
>TRBJ2-1|TRBV7-9
CASSLGTSGSSSYNEQFF
>TRBJ2-7|TRBV27
CASSFGPYETYEQYF
>TRBJ2-2|TRBV5-1
CASSLDRVAAGELFF
>TRBJ1-4|TRBV9
CASSPRGITNEKLFF
>TRBJ2-2|TRBV20-1
CSARDPRGSGTGELFF
>TRBJ2-3|TRBV6-1
CASSEKDRSDTDTQYF
>TRBJ2-2|TRBV15
CATSRDSGNTGELFF
>TRBJ2-7|TRBV6-2/TRBV6-3
CASIREGEQYF
>TRBJ2-7|TRBV6-1
CASSARRGQGEQYF
>TRBJ2-7|TRBV6-1
CASTVNGLQGSSEQYF
>TRBJ1-3|TRBV6-5
CASSYSASGNTIYF
>TRBJ2-4|TRBV27
CASSTRWAKNIQYF
>TRBJ1-2|TRBV7-2
CASSSRTFGTANYGYTF
>TRBJ1-1|TRBV29-1
CSVESQGAGNTEAFF
>TRBJ2-1|TRBV6-1
CASPTGLALGEQFF
>TRBJ2-1|TRBV2
CASSVDWLSYNEQFF
>TRBJ2-1|TRBV6-2/TRBV6-3
CASSYQSRGGNNEQFF
>TRBJ2-7|TRBV20-1
CSARVLKGEGYEQYF
>TRBJ2-7|TRBV6-1
CASSTRQGGPYEQYF
>TRBJ1-4|TRBV20-1
CSARSHRDEKLFF
>TRBJ2-3|TRBV11-2
CASSFRGLHTDTQYF
>TRBJ2-7|TRBV5-5
CASSLRTRVSYEQYF
>TRBJ2-5|TRBV7-9
CASSLAGSGRETQYF
>TRBJ1-2|TRBV20-1
CSARDRVANRGYGYTF
>TRBJ1-2|TRBV13
CASSSGDSNGYTF
>TRBJ2-5|TRBV6-1
CASSLGLAGALQETQYF
>TRBJ2-7|TRBV13
CASSLQLAGPFVPAYEQYF
>TRBJ1-6|TRBV19
CASNMDGPNSPLHF
>TRBJ2-7|TRBV20-1
CSATAGHEQYF
>TRBJ2-3|TRBV3-1
CASSQDRGRTQYF
>TRBJ2-7|TRBV18
CASSPGIAGGLTRYEQYF